One and the same sample provided the 5 T cell receptor beta chains below, sequenced in a study of cytomegalovirus exposure and HLA in healthy donors. Primers included in the PCR were 60 Vbeta and 13 Jbeta primers. Profiled with immunoSEQ multiplex PCR; TCRdb holds only in-frame clones, not every one. The table lists about 190,000 clones, 60% to 85% of them singletons, with less than 2% in the top ten. The sequencing input was PBMCs. The receptors come from a woman aged 18 to 35 in good health and CMV-seronegative.

This chain links TRBV10-3 with TRBJ2-7, with TRBD1 identical over 9 bases. The CDR3 runs 16 residues. V lost 6 bases and J lost 5; bases outside the gene matches: 14. The V gene's germline CDR1 is ENHRY and CDR2 SYGVKD. This chain's CDR3 is CAISYADGQGTDEQYF. The CDR3 coding sequence is TGTGCCATCAGCTACGCCGATGGACAGGGGACGGACGAGCAGTACTTC.

V usage is TRBV4-1 and J usage is TRBJ2-1; 9 nucleotides line up with TRBD2. This CDR3 region has 14 residues. The germline CDR1 and CDR2 sequences are MGHRA and YSYEKL. The V and J ends lost 3 bases and 9 bases, in that order; junction bases with no gene match: 6. The CDR3 loop reads CASSQGLAMSEQFF. The CDR3 DNA sequence: TGCGCCAGCAGCCAGGGACTAGCAATGAGTGAGCAGTTCTTC.

The chain combines TRBV28 with TRBJ1-5, with D maybe TRBD1 (5 bases). This CDR3 is built from 16 residues. The germline gives CDR1 MDHEN, CDR2 SYDVKM. V was cut by 5 bases and J by 0 bases, with 14 bases left in between. The CDR3 here is CASSPPTDYSNQPQHF. CDR3 DNA sequence: TGTGCCAGCAGTCCCCCGACAGATTATAGCAATCAGCCCCAGCATTTT.

This sequence joins TRBV30 and TRBJ1-6; 9 bases agree with TRBD1. The CDR3 totals 13 residues. Germline CDR1 reads GTSNPN; CDR2 reads SVGIG (reference sequence). The V and J ends lost 0 bases and 14 bases, in that order; junction bases with no gene match: 5. CDR3 DNA sequence: TGTGCCTGGAGTGTTCAACAGGGGGCTTCCCTCCACTTT. Translating gives CAWSVQQGASLHF.

A few counts support this clone. V usage is TRBV5-1 and J usage is TRBJ2-7; 14 bases fit TRBD2. CDR1 SGHRS and CDR2 YFSETQ come from the germline V gene. The CDR3 consists of 16 residues. Trimming took 2 bases from V and 7 from J; bases not matched to a gene: 8. Written as DNA, the CDR3 is TGCGCCAGCAGCTTCGCTGGGACTAGCGGGAGAGGTGAGCAGTACTTC. Translated, it gives CASSFAGTSGRGEQYF.